Listed below are T cell receptor beta chains from one sample, sequenced in a study of blood T cell repertoires in COVID-19. Some clones are missing from TCRdb's copy, which holds only in-frame ones; the method was immunoSEQ multiplex PCR. The sample holds approximately 320,000 clones, approximately 85% seen once. The specimen sequenced was peripheral blood. Every receptor here comes from a human donor in a cohort sampled during active COVID-19. Both conserved end residues are part of each CDR3. Fields, in order: J gene, V gene, CDR3 protein.

TRBJ1-3 | TRBV5-4 | CATTSGRELGNTIYF
TRBJ1-3 | TRBV6-5 | CASSSSYTGNTIYF
TRBJ1-1 | TRBV18 | CASSPREGNTEAFF
TRBJ2-5 | TRBV19 | CASSGTQETQYF
TRBJ1-3 | TRBV28 | CASTSPAGGPGNTIYF
TRBJ1-5 | TRBV7-2 | CASSFYGQPQHF
TRBJ1-1 | TRBV10-3 | CAISGAGTIIGAFF
TRBJ2-3 | TRBV18 | CASSPSDFTDTQYF
TRBJ1-5 | TRBV12-3/TRBV12-4 | CASSLTGNQPQHF
TRBJ1-1 | TRBV5-4 | CASSSPTGDAFF
TRBJ2-2 | TRBV6-4 | CASSDEGAGTGELFF
TRBJ1-2 | TRBV12-3/TRBV12-4 | CASSLGRSDGYTF
TRBJ1-1 | TRBV6-5 | CASQGASYTEAFF
TRBJ1-2 | TRBV20-1 | CSASRQGAAGYTF
TRBJ2-2 | TRBV5-1 | CASSLSFGGAGELFF
TRBJ2-7 | TRBV6-5 | CASSYQGQGIVYEQYF
TRBJ1-5 | TRBV12-3/TRBV12-4 | CASSLWGRTPQHF
TRBJ1-1 | TRBV5-1 | CASSFVGDTEAFF
TRBJ1-2 | TRBV5-1 | CASSLDRGSYGYTF
TRBJ2-2 | TRBV5-8 | CASSSGTGVPYTGELFF
TRBJ1-1 | TRBV7-9 | CASSLIGDTEAFF
TRBJ2-7 | TRBV2 | CATTQGEYDEQYF
TRBJ2-3 | TRBV6-5 | CASSSDFADTQYF
TRBJ2-5 | TRBV19 | CASTDGGLGRETQYF
TRBJ1-5 | TRBV15 | CATSMRQGNQPQHF
TRBJ1-1 | TRBV4-2 | CASSHDMNTEAFF
TRBJ2-1 | TRBV28 | CASSSAGTGEYNEQFF
TRBJ2-7 | TRBV7-9 | CASSLAGGSSYEQYF
TRBJ1-4 | TRBV4-1 | CASSQGRGEKLFF
TRBJ1-1 | TRBV2 | CASSQGVNTEAFF
TRBJ2-3 | TRBV12-5 | CASGLVIPVENHKDTQYF
TRBJ2-1 | TRBV6-5 | CANGDRANNEQFF
TRBJ2-2 | TRBV27 | CASTSTTGLNTGELFF
TRBJ2-7 | TRBV5-1 | CASSWTGEQQYF
TRBJ1-1 | TRBV30 | CACQRDSPEAFF
TRBJ2-6 | TRBV5-1 | CASSALTGPGANVLTF
TRBJ1-1 | TRBV7-9 | CASSLGVSGTEAFF
TRBJ2-1 | TRBV7-3 | CASSLSGTSGEQFF
TRBJ2-7 | TRBV3-1/TRBV3-2 | CASSQDGQGAGFSSYEQYF
TRBJ1-2 | TRBV2 | CASSTRGVIGYTF
TRBJ1-2 | TRBV11-2 | CASSPAGTGCEGYGYTF
TRBJ1-1 | TRBV24-1 | CATSERANTEAFF
TRBJ1-3 | TRBV9 | CASSFQTGLGNTIYF
TRBJ2-2 | TRBV27 | CASSLGQANTGELFF
TRBJ2-3 | TRBV12-3/TRBV12-4 | CASSLRYTQYF
TRBJ1-5 | TRBV19 | CASSTRTGRTSRHSNQPQHF
TRBJ2-3 | TRBV6-5 | CASSRLAGADTQYF
TRBJ1-3 | TRBV5-1 | CASSFGQAAGNTIYF
TRBJ1-6 | TRBV5-1 | CASSLDSSPLHF
TRBJ2-2 | TRBV12-3/TRBV12-4 | CVTGRGGTGELFF
TRBJ1-1 | TRBV30 | CAWSPRTGLAFF
TRBJ2-5 | TRBV5-1 | CASSLWAEETQYF
TRBJ1-2 | TRBV3-1/TRBV3-2 | CASSQIRQRNYGYTF
TRBJ2-2 | TRBV2 | CASSSMRTGELFF
TRBJ2-1 | TRBV7-3 | CASSSLGVKASYNEQFF
TRBJ2-3 | TRBV14 | CASSQDFLRVDTQYF
TRBJ1-1 | TRBV3-1/TRBV3-2 | CASSQVGEKRAFF
TRBJ1-2 | TRBV24-1 | CATSDPLDKDYGYTF
TRBJ1-5 | TRBV6-5 | CASREGQGNQPQHF